Listed below are T cell receptor beta chains from one sample, sequenced in a study of blood T cell repertoires in COVID-19. Sequenced by immunoSEQ multiplex PCR; TCRdb stores in-frame clones only, minus some. Among about 62,000 clones, roughly 90% were seen once, and the ten largest hold under 4.5%. Sequencing was done on a sample of peripheral blood. Receptors were obtained from a human donor in a cohort sampled during active COVID-19. Each CDR3 is given with its conserved first and last residue. The order of the fields is J gene, D gene, clone size, V gene, CDR3 DNA, CDR3 protein. A D gene is named only where the DNA matches it firmly. Size values are once, few and many counts, or a class for expanded clones, and some rows have none.

J gene: TRBJ1-1
D gene: TRBD1
clone size: -
V gene: TRBV7-2
CDR3 DNA: TGTGCCAGCAGCAGTAGGGACAGGGGGACTGAAGCTTTCTTT
CDR3 protein: CASSSRDRGTEAFF

J gene: TRBJ1-2
D gene: -
clone size: -
V gene: TRBV29-1
CDR3 DNA: TGCAGCGTTGTGCCTAGTCAGGGGCTAGCAGAGGGCTACACCTTC
CDR3 protein: CSVVPSQGLAEGYTF

J gene: TRBJ2-1
D gene: -
clone size: -
V gene: TRBV30
CDR3 DNA: TGTGCCTGGAGCCGGGGGTCTTTGGATGAGCAGTTCTTC
CDR3 protein: CAWSRGSLDEQFF

J gene: TRBJ1-2
D gene: TRBD1
clone size: -
V gene: TRBV12-3/TRBV12-4
CDR3 DNA: TGTGCCAGCAGCCTGACAGGGTTCTATGGCTACACCTTC
CDR3 protein: CASSLTGFYGYTF

J gene: TRBJ2-5
D gene: TRBD2
clone size: -
V gene: TRBV6-2/TRBV6-3
CDR3 DNA: TGTGCCAGCAGTTACTCGGGACTAGCGGAGGCCTGGGAGACCCAGTACTTC
CDR3 protein: CASSYSGLAEAWETQYF

J gene: TRBJ1-1
D gene: TRBD1
clone size: -
V gene: TRBV6-5
CDR3 DNA: TGTGCCAGTGTATCGTTCACAGGGGAGGCTGAAGCTTTCTTT
CDR3 protein: CASVSFTGEAEAFF

J gene: TRBJ1-6
D gene: -
clone size: -
V gene: TRBV5-1
CDR3 DNA: TGCGCCAGCAGCTTGGAACAGGTCAATTCACCCCTCCACTTT
CDR3 protein: CASSLEQVNSPLHF

J gene: TRBJ2-6
D gene: TRBD1
clone size: -
V gene: TRBV6-2/TRBV6-3
CDR3 DNA: TGTGCCAGCAGTTATGACAGGGGTTCTGGGGCCAACGTCCTGACTTTC
CDR3 protein: CASSYDRGSGANVLTF

J gene: TRBJ1-1
D gene: TRBD1
clone size: -
V gene: TRBV6-5
CDR3 DNA: TGTGCCAGCAGTATAACAGGGGGGACTGAAGCTTTCTTT
CDR3 protein: CASSITGGTEAFF

J gene: TRBJ2-3
D gene: -
clone size: -
V gene: TRBV27
CDR3 DNA: TGTGCCAGCAGTGACGGGTACCACACAGATACGCAGTATTTT
CDR3 protein: CASSDGYHTDTQYF

J gene: TRBJ1-6
D gene: -
clone size: -
V gene: TRBV19
CDR3 DNA: TGTGCCAGTAGTGGAGGAGGGGTTGGTTCACCCCTCCACTTT
CDR3 protein: CASSGGGVGSPLHF

J gene: TRBJ1-1
D gene: TRBD1
clone size: -
V gene: TRBV4-3
CDR3 DNA: TGCGCCAGCAGCCTTACGGGACAGCTCACTGAAGCTTTCTTT
CDR3 protein: CASSLTGQLTEAFF

J gene: TRBJ2-7
D gene: -
clone size: -
V gene: TRBV6-5
CDR3 DNA: TGTGCCAGCAGTTACGAGGGTACCTACGAGCAGTACTTC
CDR3 protein: CASSYEGTYEQYF

J gene: TRBJ1-3
D gene: -
clone size: -
V gene: TRBV6-6
CDR3 DNA: TGTGCCAGCCGGATGGATGGAGGGGGGGCAGGAAACACCATATATTTT
CDR3 protein: CASRMDGGGAGNTIYF

J gene: TRBJ1-1
D gene: TRBD1
clone size: -
V gene: TRBV5-1
CDR3 DNA: TGCGCCAGCAGCTACGACGGGACAGGAGCAATCACTGAAGCTTTCTTT
CDR3 protein: CASSYDGTGAITEAFF

J gene: TRBJ2-3
D gene: TRBD1
clone size: -
V gene: TRBV15
CDR3 DNA: TGTGCCACCAGCAGAGATCACAGGGGGCTGAGCACAGATACGCAGTATTTT
CDR3 protein: CATSRDHRGLSTDTQYF

J gene: TRBJ2-1
D gene: -
clone size: -
V gene: TRBV18
CDR3 DNA: TGTGCCAGCTCAACTCCCCGAGGCTACAATGAGCAGTTCTTC
CDR3 protein: CASSTPRGYNEQFF

J gene: TRBJ2-2
D gene: -
clone size: -
V gene: TRBV9
CDR3 DNA: TGTGCCAGCAGAGAGGTCGGGAGTGGAACCGGGGAGCTGTTTTTT
CDR3 protein: CASREVGSGTGELFF

J gene: TRBJ1-1
D gene: -
clone size: -
V gene: TRBV4-3
CDR3 DNA: TGCGCCAGCAGCCAAGTGGGGGACATGAGTCGAACTGAAGCTTTCTTT
CDR3 protein: CASSQVGDMSRTEAFF

J gene: TRBJ1-5
D gene: -
clone size: -
V gene: TRBV7-8
CDR3 DNA: TGTGCCAGCAGCTTATTTGCGGGGTCCCAGCCCCAGCATTTT
CDR3 protein: CASSLFAGSQPQHF

J gene: TRBJ2-2
D gene: -
clone size: once
V gene: TRBV5-1
CDR3 DNA: TGCGCCAGCAGCCCAATAGACAGTCCCCCGAACACCGGGGAGCTGTTTTTT
CDR3 protein: CASSPIDSPPNTGELFF

J gene: TRBJ2-6
D gene: -
clone size: -
V gene: TRBV5-1
CDR3 DNA: TGCGCCAGCAGCTTACCACAGGATCCTGGGGCCAACGTCCTGACTTTC
CDR3 protein: CASSLPQDPGANVLTF

J gene: TRBJ2-7
D gene: -
clone size: -
V gene: TRBV19
CDR3 DNA: TGTGCCAGTAGACCCCCAGGGGACTACGAGCAGTACTTC
CDR3 protein: CASRPPGDYEQYF

J gene: TRBJ2-6
D gene: -
clone size: -
V gene: TRBV7-6
CDR3 DNA: TGTGCCAGCAGCTTAGCGGGGGGTTCCGGGGCCAACGTCCTGACTTTC
CDR3 protein: CASSLAGGSGANVLTF

J gene: TRBJ2-5
D gene: TRBD1
clone size: -
V gene: TRBV7-6
CDR3 DNA: TGTGCCAGCAGCCCATTGGACAGGAACCAAGAGACCCAGTACTTC
CDR3 protein: CASSPLDRNQETQYF

J gene: TRBJ2-7
D gene: TRBD1
clone size: -
V gene: TRBV4-3
CDR3 DNA: TGCGCCAGCAGCCGCGCCCTAAGGGGGCAGACCTACGAACAGTACTTC
CDR3 protein: CASSRALRGQTYEQYF

J gene: TRBJ1-2
D gene: TRBD1
clone size: -
V gene: TRBV19
CDR3 DNA: TGTGCCAGTAGTGTAGACAGGGGGCTTGACTATGGCTACACCTTC
CDR3 protein: CASSVDRGLDYGYTF

J gene: TRBJ1-5
D gene: -
clone size: -
V gene: TRBV24-1
CDR3 DNA: TGTGCCATCTCCCGGGGTAATAATCAGCCCCAGCATTTT
CDR3 protein: CAISRGNNQPQHF

J gene: TRBJ2-2
D gene: TRBD1
clone size: -
V gene: TRBV19
CDR3 DNA: TGTGCCAGTAGAGGGGTGGTGACAGGGGACACCGGGGAGCTGTTTTTT
CDR3 protein: CASRGVVTGDTGELFF

J gene: TRBJ2-1
D gene: -
clone size: few
V gene: TRBV11-3
CDR3 DNA: TGTGCCAGCAGCTTCTCCAGGGATAGGGTGCAGTTCTTC
CDR3 protein: CASSFSRDRVQFF

J gene: TRBJ1-3
D gene: -
clone size: -
V gene: TRBV6-5
CDR3 DNA: TGTGCCAGCAGTTACAGGGGGAGCTCTGGAAACACCATATATTTT
CDR3 protein: CASSYRGSSGNTIYF

J gene: TRBJ1-1
D gene: TRBD1
clone size: once
V gene: TRBV19
CDR3 DNA: TGTGCCAGTAGTTTCACAGGGGGGGTCGGCACTGAAGCTTTCTTT
CDR3 protein: CASSFTGGVGTEAFF

J gene: TRBJ2-7
D gene: -
clone size: -
V gene: TRBV2
CDR3 DNA: TGTGCCAGCAGTGGCTTTAGCTCCTACGAGCAGTACTTC
CDR3 protein: CASSGFSSYEQYF

J gene: TRBJ1-6
D gene: -
clone size: -
V gene: TRBV30
CDR3 DNA: TGTGCCTGGAGTGTGGGGGGGCATAATTCACCCCTCCACTTT
CDR3 protein: CAWSVGGHNSPLHF

J gene: TRBJ1-5
D gene: TRBD1
clone size: -
V gene: TRBV19
CDR3 DNA: TGTGCCAGTAGTCCCTGGGGACAGGGAAATCAGCCCCAGCATTTT
CDR3 protein: CASSPWGQGNQPQHF

J gene: TRBJ1-1
D gene: -
clone size: -
V gene: TRBV7-9
CDR3 DNA: TGTGCCACCCAGGGGATTGGTTCGAACACTGAAGCTTTCTTT
CDR3 protein: CATQGIGSNTEAFF

J gene: TRBJ2-1
D gene: -
clone size: once
V gene: TRBV5-6
CDR3 DNA: TGTGCCAGCAATTTGAGGAGGGTATATGAGCAGTTCTTC
CDR3 protein: CASNLRRVYEQFF

J gene: TRBJ2-7
D gene: -
clone size: -
V gene: TRBV5-1
CDR3 DNA: TGCGCCAGCAGCTTTACTAGCTCCTACGAGCAGTACTTC
CDR3 protein: CASSFTSSYEQYF

J gene: TRBJ2-1
D gene: -
clone size: -
V gene: TRBV7-9
CDR3 DNA: TGTGCCAGCAGCTTGGGCGGGGAGTACAATGAGCAGTTCTTC
CDR3 protein: CASSLGGEYNEQFF

J gene: TRBJ2-5
D gene: TRBD2
clone size: -
V gene: TRBV5-4
CDR3 DNA: TGTGCCAGCAGCTTAGCGGGAGAGGGGCGGGAGACCCAGTACTTC
CDR3 protein: CASSLAGEGRETQYF